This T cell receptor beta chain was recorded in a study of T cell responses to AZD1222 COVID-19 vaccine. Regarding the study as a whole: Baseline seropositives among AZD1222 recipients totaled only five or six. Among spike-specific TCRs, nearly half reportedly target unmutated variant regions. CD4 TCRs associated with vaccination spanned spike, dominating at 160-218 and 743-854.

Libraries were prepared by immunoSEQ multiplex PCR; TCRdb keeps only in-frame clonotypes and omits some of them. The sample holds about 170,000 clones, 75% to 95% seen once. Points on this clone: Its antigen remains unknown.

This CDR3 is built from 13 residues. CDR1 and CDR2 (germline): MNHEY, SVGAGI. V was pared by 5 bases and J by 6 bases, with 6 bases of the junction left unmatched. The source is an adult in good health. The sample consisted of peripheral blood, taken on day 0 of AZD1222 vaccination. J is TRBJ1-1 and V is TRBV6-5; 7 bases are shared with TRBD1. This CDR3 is CASSQLTGPEAFF. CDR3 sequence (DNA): TGTGCCAGCAGTCAACTGACAGGGCCTGAAGCTTTCTTT.